The 18 T cell receptor beta chains below all came from one sample that was sequenced in a study of blood T cell repertoires in COVID-19. The data were produced by immunoSEQ multiplex PCR, yet TCRdb's version contains in-frame clones alone and is incomplete. The data contain fewer than 200,000 clones, roughly 87% of them seen just once; the ten biggest clones take up around 8%. Material for sequencing was peripheral blood. Every receptor here comes from a woman in her seventies with COVID-19, enrolled during active disease.

The chain recombines TRBV28 with TRBJ2-1; D is ambiguous. The length of the CDR3 is 15 residues. V lost 6 bases to trimming and J lost 1 base, with 13 bases between them. CDR1 and CDR2 from the germline V gene are MDHEN and SYDVKM. For the CDR3, the DNA is TGTGCCAGCAGCCTGGCCGGGTATTCCTACAATGAGCAGTTCTTC. This translates into CASSLAGYSYNEQFF. Supplemented by reference TRBV28 and TRBJ2-1, the full variable domain reads DVKVTQSSRYLVKRTGEKVFLECVQDMDHENMFWYRQDPGLGLRLIYFSYDVKMKEKGDIPEGYSVSREKKERFSLILESASTNQTSMYLCASSLAGYSYNEQFFGPGTRLTVL.

This chain joins TRBV18 and TRBJ2-4, with unresolved D. Trimming removed 5 bases from V and 8 bases from J, with 13 bases in between. CDR3 size: 13 residues. Germline V gives CDR1 KGHSH, CDR2 LQKENI. CDR3 coding DNA: TGTGCCAGCTCATTCCCGGGTTCAGACATTCAGTACTTC. Its translation: CASSFPGSDIQYF.

The rearrangement joins TRBV19 to TRBJ1-2; 9 bases match TRBD1. With 5 bases clipped from V and 3 bases from J, the junction kept 4 bases outside the gene matches. The CDR3 is 14 amino acids. Germline V gives CDR1 LNHDA, CDR2 SQIVND (reference sequence). The chain's CDR3 is CASSVTGGDYGYTF. The DNA for the CDR3 is TGTGCCAGTAGTGTCACAGGGGGCGACTATGGCTACACCTTC.

The V and J genes are TRBV19 and TRBJ2-1, with 10 nucleotides matching TRBD1. Germline trimming cut 4 bases from V and 6 bases from J; bases unmatched to any gene: 6. The CDR3 has 15 amino acids. Per germline, CDR1 LNHDA and CDR2 SQIVND (reference sequence). CDR3 region: CASSTGQGISNEQFF. DNA for the CDR3: TGTGCCAGTAGTACGGGACAGGGGATCAGCAATGAGCAGTTCTTC.

The chain employs TRBV5-1 and TRBJ2-5; D is perhaps TRBD1 (5 bases). CDR1 is SGHRS and CDR2 is YFSETQ in the germline V gene. V lost 1 base and J lost 5, with 12 bases in between. The CDR3 has 14 residues. CDR3 bases: TGCGCCAGCAGCTTGCGTCAGGGAAGGGAGACCCAGTACTTC. Translated: CASSLRQGRETQYF.

The chain couples TRBV6-5 to TRBJ2-3, with a tentative D call TRBD2 (5 bases). V lost 6 bases to trimming and J lost 2 bases, with 12 bases between them. Looked up from germline, CDR1 is MNHEY and CDR2 is SVGAGI. The CDR3 has 14 residues. The CDR3, as DNA: TGTGCCAGCAGGGAGGTTTTATCCACAGATACGCAGTATTTT. Its protein product is CASREVLSTDTQYF.

The chain is built from TRBV3-1 (or the pseudogene TRBV3-2) and TRBJ1-3; D might be TRBD1 (5 bases). With 5 bases removed from V and 4 bases from J, the gap between germline ends came to 6 bases. Looked up from germline, CDR1 is LGHDT and CDR2 is YNNKEL (reference sequence). The CDR3 contains 12 residues. The CDR3 here is CASSSGGNTIYF. In DNA, the CDR3 is TGTGCCAGCAGCTCAGGGGGAAACACCATATATTTT.

The rearrangement links TRBV4-2 to TRBJ2-1; 13 nucleotides line up with TRBD2. V lost 0 bases and J lost 8; bases outside the gene matches: 4. The CDR3 covers 16 residues. From germline, CDR1 is LGHNA and CDR2 YNFKEQ. CDR3 sequence: CASSQEGTSGIYEQFF. The CDR3 nucleotides are TGTGCCAGCAGCCAAGAGGGGACTAGCGGGATCTATGAGCAGTTCTTC.

The V gene is TRBV28, the J gene TRBJ2-3; the D gene is possibly TRBD1 (6 bases). Germline lookup yields CDR1 MDHEN and CDR2 SYDVKM. The CDR3 runs to 13 residues. V was cut by 6 bases and J by 5 bases, with 12 bases left in between. The DNA of the CDR3 is TGTGCCAGCAGCTCAGGGGAAGGAGATACGCAGTATTTT. Translation: CASSSGEGDTQYF.

V usage is TRBV30 and J usage is TRBJ2-7; D unclear. V lost 5 bases and J 3 bases, leaving 8 bases between the germline ends. The CDR3 covers 11 residues. Germline V gene data show CDR1 as GTSNPN and CDR2 as SVGIG (reference sequence). This chain's CDR3 is CAWGRVYEQYF. The DNA of the CDR3 is TGTGCCTGGGGACGGGTCTACGAGCAGTACTTC.

The chain uses TRBV9 and TRBJ2-7; possibly TRBD2 for D (6 bases). CDR3 length: 13 amino acids. Germline values: CDR1 SGDLS, CDR2 YYNGEE. V lost 8 bases and J 1 base, leaving 13 bases between the germline ends. CDR3 sequence (DNA): TGTGCCAGTGGAAGAGGGACTTCCTACGAGCAGTACTTC. Its protein is CASGRGTSYEQYF.

J is TRBJ2-6 and V is TRBV11-2, with a possible D match to TRBD2 (6 bases). The CDR3 has 18 amino acids. The germline V and J ends were trimmed by 2 bases and 0 bases, with 14 bases remaining between them. Germline CDR1 reads SGHAT; CDR2 reads FQNNGV. The CDR3 DNA sequence: TGTGCCAGCAGCTTAACTCGCGGGACTCTCTCTGGGGCCAACGTCCTGACTTTC. It encodes CASSLTRGTLSGANVLTF.

This chain joins TRBV10-1 and TRBJ2-7; 14 nucleotides match TRBD2. The CDR3 spans 15 residues. The junction had 4 bases not matched to a gene; V was cut back by 5 bases and J by 4 bases. Germline-derived CDR1 and CDR2 are WNHNN and SYGVQD (reference sequence). Here the CDR3 reads CASSSGLAGVYEQYF. DNA of the CDR3: TGCGCCAGCAGTTCGGGACTAGCGGGGGTTTACGAGCAGTACTTC.

The CDR3 region has the DNA TGTGCCAGCAGCTTGGGACTAGCGGCACCCCGGCGAACCTACGAGCAGTACTTC. Translated: CASSLGLAAPRRTYEQYF. The V gene is TRBV7-2, the J gene TRBJ2-7, with TRBD2 identical over 11 bases. The CDR3 runs 18 residues. Looked up from germline, CDR1 is SGHTA and CDR2 is FQGNSA. The V segment lost 3 bases and the J segment 2 bases; nucleotides outside the gene matches: 12. The full variable domain, in which reference TRBV7-2 and TRBJ2-7 provide the parts outside the CDR3, is GAGVSQSPSNKVTEKGKDVELRCDPISGHTALYWYRQSLGQGLEFLIYFQGNSAPDKSGLPSDRFSAERTGGSVSTLTIQRTQQEDSAVYLCASSLGLAAPRRTYEQYFGPGTRLTVT.

For the CDR3, the DNA is TGTGCCTGGAGTGTCGGTCCCGCTGGCTACACCTTC. It translates to CAWSVGPAGYTF. V and J are TRBV30 and TRBJ1-2; no clear D gene. Trimming removed 0 bases at V and 7 bases at J, with 9 bases between. The CDR3 loop spans 12 amino acids. Germline V lookup: CDR1 GTSNPN, CDR2 SVGIG (reference sequence).

The chain is built from TRBV6-5 and TRBJ1-6, with 7 positions matching TRBD1. The trim removed 5 bases at V and 10 bases at J, leaving 8 bases unmatched. The CDR3 is 14 residues long. Germline CDR1 is MNHEY and CDR2 is SVGAGI. The CDR3 region has the DNA TGTGCCAGCAGTCCCGACAGGGATCAGTCACCCCTCCACTTT. Protein: CASSPDRDQSPLHF.

The gene calls are TRBV3-1 (or the pseudogene TRBV3-2) and TRBJ1-1; D not certain. Germline CDR1 LGHDT, CDR2 YNNKEL (reference sequence). V lost 4 bases and J lost 1, with 7 bases in between. The length of the CDR3 is 13 residues. The CDR3 nucleotides read TGTGCCAGCAGCCTCACCGGGAACACTGAAGCTTTCTTT. It yields the protein CASSLTGNTEAFF.

V and J are TRBV5-6 and TRBJ2-5; 12 nucleotides agree with TRBD2. Losses at the gene ends were 4 bases for V and 5 bases for J; bases not matched to a gene: 6. This CDR3 comprises 15 residues. Germline-derived CDR1 and CDR2 are SGHDT and YYEEEE. In DNA, the CDR3 is TGTGCCAGCAGCGTTAGACTAGCGGGAGCCGAGACCCAGTACTTC. It translates to CASSVRLAGAETQYF.